These 31 T cell receptor beta chains share one sample of origin, sequenced in a study of shared clonotypes between healthy human individuals. Terminally differentiated effector memory CD45RA+ cells were left out of the naive CD8 fraction, which was CD45RO-negative and positively selected for CCR7. Sequencing used immunoSEQ multiplex PCR; TCRdb keeps in-frame clones, though not all of them. The sample carries 2 million or so clones, approximately 94% recorded once. The sequenced sample consisted of naive CD8+ T cells sorted from blood. These receptors all come from a man aged 18 to 29 in good health.

The chain recombines TRBV6-6 with TRBJ2-2; D perhaps matches TRBD1 (6 bases). Germline assignment: CDR1 MNHNY and CDR2 SVGAGI (reference sequence). With 8 bases removed from V and 3 bases from J, the gap between germline ends came to 10 bases. The CDR3 covers 13 residues. Here the CDR3 reads CASSAGDTGELFF. CDR3 sequence (DNA): TGTGCCAGCTCAGCAGGGGACACCGGGGAGCTGTTTTTT.

CDR3 in amino acids: CATSITGSSDHEQFF. In DNA form, the CDR3 reads TGTGCCACCAGCATTACAGGGAGTAGCGACCATGAGCAGTTCTTC. The chain combines TRBV15 with TRBJ2-1; perhaps TRBD1 as D (6 bases). The germline gives CDR1 LNHNV, CDR2 YYDKDF (reference sequence). Trimming removed 4 bases from V and 8 bases from J, with 18 bases in between. CDR3 length: 15 residues.

J is TRBJ2-5 and V is TRBV15; 11 bases fit TRBD2. This CDR3 region has 18 residues. V lost 3 bases to trimming and J lost 1 base; unmatched junction nucleotides: 10. Germline V gene sequence: CDR1 LNHNV, CDR2 YYDKDF (reference sequence). CDR3 in amino acids: CATSSVSGGAVLQETQYF. In DNA form, the CDR3 reads TGTGCCACCAGCAGCGTTAGCGGGGGGGCAGTTCTCCAAGAGACCCAGTACTTC.

This rearrangement joins TRBV5-1 to TRBJ1-3; D not certain. The CDR3 runs 15 residues. In germline, CDR1 is SGHRS, CDR2 YFSETQ. V lost 0 bases, J lost 0 bases, and 7 bases lay in between. This CDR3 reads CASSLDSNSGNTIYF. In nucleotides, the CDR3 is TGCGCCAGCAGCTTGGACAGTAACTCTGGAAACACCATATATTTT.

This chain connects TRBV10-2 to TRBJ2-7; 10 nucleotides match TRBD1. Germline-derived CDR1 and CDR2 are WSHSY and SAAADI. V trimming: 6 bases; J trimming: 7 bases; junction bases outside the gene matches: 6. This CDR3 is built from 13 residues. The CDR3 region has the DNA TGCGCCAGCAGGGGACAGGGGACTTTTGAGCAGTACTTC. Residues: CASRGQGTFEQYF.

Remarks on this clone: Other DNA sequences in this specimen translate into the identical CDR3. This chain joins TRBV20-1 and TRBJ2-5, with D unclear. The germline CDR1 and CDR2 sequences are DFQATT and SNEGSKA (reference sequence). This CDR3 comprises 10 residues. V was cut by 3 bases and J by 4 bases, with 3 bases left in between. CDR3 sequence reads: CSASGETQYF. Written as DNA, the CDR3 is TGCAGTGCTAGCGGAGAGACCCAGTACTTC.

The genes are TRBV27 and TRBJ2-7; weak D call: TRBD2 (6 bases). Germline assignment: CDR1 MNHEY and CDR2 SMNVEV (reference sequence). V was cut by 5 bases and J by 3 bases, with 20 bases left in between. This CDR3 spans 16 amino acids. CDR3 residues: CASSRLEGQGFYEQYF. The CDR3 DNA sequence: TGTGCCAGCAGTAGGTTGGAGGGGCAGGGCTTCTACGAGCAGTACTTC.

The chain is built from TRBV7-9 and TRBJ2-1, with TRBD1 as a possible D gene (5 bases). Trimming cost V 3 bases and J 4 bases, with 13 bases left between them. Germline-derived CDR1 and CDR2 are SEHNR and FQNEAQ (reference sequence). The CDR3 covers 15 residues. The CDR3 coding sequence is TGTGCCAGCAGCTTTTTGCAAGGGGAATACAATGAGCAGTTCTTC. Protein product: CASSFLQGEYNEQFF.

V is TRBV2 and J is TRBJ2-7; 9 bases match TRBD1. The ends lost 6 bases at V and 7 bases at J; junction bases unmatched: 10. The germline CDR1 and CDR2 sequences are SNHLY and FYNNEI. This CDR3 region has 14 residues. The CDR3 DNA is TGTGCCAGCAGCCCACCGACAGGGGGGGCAGAGCAGTACTTC. Translation gives CASSPPTGGAEQYF.

This clone was observed once. The chain links TRBV9 to TRBJ2-1, with TRBD2 identical over 9 bases. Trimming took 4 bases from V and 1 from J; bases not matched to a gene: 9. The CDR3 has 17 residues. Germline CDR1 reads SGDLS; CDR2 reads YYNGEE. The CDR3 DNA sequence: TGTGCCAGCAGCCCGTGGGCGGGGGGGCTTTCCTACAATGAGCAGTTCTTC. It encodes CASSPWAGGLSYNEQFF.

The J gene is TRBJ1-1, the V gene TRBV7-9, with no clear D. The CDR3 has 14 residues. The ends were cut back, 4 bases at V and 4 bases at J, with 13 bases in the middle. Germline V gives CDR1 SEHNR, CDR2 FQNEAQ (reference sequence). In DNA form, the CDR3 reads TGTGCCAGCAGCTGGGCCTACAACCCCACTGAAGCTTTCTTT. Residues: CASSWAYNPTEAFF.

The chain joins TRBV4-3 to TRBJ1-6; a possible D gene is TRBD1 (5 bases). V was shortened by 0 bases and J by 9 bases, with 12 bases between the two germline ends. Germline V gene sequence: CDR1 LGHNA, CDR2 YSLEER. The CDR3 is 15 residues long. CDR3 loop: CASSQEPGIGSPLHF. In DNA, the CDR3 is TGCGCCAGCAGCCAAGAACCAGGGATCGGTTCACCCCTCCACTTT.

This chain uses TRBV14 with TRBJ2-2; the D call may be TRBD1 or TRBD2 (6 bases each). Germline V gives CDR1 SGHDN, CDR2 FVKESK. The germline V and J ends were trimmed by 4 bases and 4 bases, with 16 bases remaining between them. The length of the CDR3 is 16 residues. The CDR3 region is CASSPDYPGATGELFF. The DNA of the CDR3 is TGTGCCAGCAGCCCGGACTACCCGGGGGCCACCGGGGAGCTGTTTTTT.

V usage is TRBV11-2 and J usage is TRBJ1-2; weak D call: TRBD1 (6 bases). Germline assignment: CDR1 SGHAT and CDR2 FQNNGV. CDR3 size: 13 residues. The V gene lost 1 base and the J gene lost 7 bases, with 10 bases spanning the gap. The CDR3 DNA reads TGTGCCAGCAGCTTAGGGTGGGGGCTTGGCTACACCTTC. Protein product: CASSLGWGLGYTF.

Written as DNA, the CDR3 is TGTGCCAGCAGTTCCCACAGCCAAAGTCACCAAGAGACCCAGTACTTC. Residues: CASSSHSQSHQETQYF. The V gene is TRBV27, the J gene TRBJ2-5; no reliable D call. The V end was cut by 4 bases, the J end by 0 bases, with 15 bases between. In germline, CDR1 is MNHEY, CDR2 SMNVEV (reference sequence). The CDR3 has 16 residues.

The chain couples TRBV4-3 to TRBJ2-5, with TRBD2 matching over 9 bases. The V and J ends lost 2 bases and 5 bases, in that order; junction bases with no gene match: 9. CDR1 LGHNA and CDR2 YSLEER come from the germline V gene. The CDR3 covers 16 residues. The CDR3 DNA reads TGCGCCAGCAGCCAAACACCGGGACTAGCTTTGGAGACCCAGTACTTC. Amino acid sequence: CASSQTPGLALETQYF.

The chain has TRBV29-1 and TRBJ2-2, with TRBD1 matching 7 bases. The CDR3 contains 13 residues. In germline, CDR1 is SQVTM, CDR2 ANQGSEA. The CDR3 DNA is TGCGGTGCAGACAGGGCATACACCGGGGAGCTGTTTTTT. It translates to CGADRAYTGELFF.

V and J are TRBV5-1 and TRBJ2-5, with 7 bases aligning to TRBD1. TRBJ2-7 matches the DNA end more closely, so the J call is doubtful. Germline assignment: CDR1 SGHRS and CDR2 YFSETQ. This CDR3 comprises 16 residues. The CDR3 DNA sequence: TGCGCCAGCAGCTGGACAATCCGGGACAGTGCCTACGAGCAGTACTTC. It codes for CASSWTIRDSAYEQYF.

V gene TRBV7-8 combines with J gene TRBJ2-7; 12 nucleotides align to TRBD2. With 5 bases clipped from V and 6 bases from J, the junction kept 8 bases outside the gene matches. The CDR3 is 15 residues long. CDR1 is SGHVS, CDR2 FQNEAQ, per germline. CDR3 in DNA: TGTGCCAGCAGCGCAGGGGGACTAGCGGGCTCCGAGCAGTACTTC. Translated: CASSAGGLAGSEQYF.

V and J are TRBV5-6 and TRBJ2-4, with D perhaps matching TRBD2 (6 bases). The V end lost 0 bases, the J end lost 5 bases, and 12 bases lay between the germline ends. The CDR3 runs to 15 residues. Germline V gives CDR1 SGHDT, CDR2 YYEEEE. CDR3 DNA: TGTGCCAGCAGCTTGGTGGGGTCGGGGGAAAACATTCAGTACTTC. Translated: CASSLVGSGENIQYF. Filled out from reference TRBV5-6 and TRBJ2-4, the complete variable domain reads DAGVTQSPTHLIKTRGQQVTLRCSPKSGHDTVSWYQQALGQGPQFIFQYYEEEERQRGNFPDRFSGHQFPNYSSELNVNALLLGDSALYLCASSLVGSGENIQYFGAGTRLSVL.

V and J are TRBV4-1 and TRBJ2-2, with 9 bases aligning to TRBD1. Unmatched junction bases numbered 4, after V lost 2 bases and J lost 6 bases. The CDR3 runs 15 residues. Germline V gene lookup returns CDR1 MGHRA and CDR2 YSYEKL. DNA for the CDR3: TGCGCCAGCAGCCAACTTACAGGGGGCGCCGGGGAGCTGTTTTTT. This translates into CASSQLTGGAGELFF.

The chain combines TRBV30 with TRBJ1-5; a possible D gene is TRBD1 (5 bases). Per germline, CDR1 GTSNPN and CDR2 SVGIG (reference sequence). V was clipped by 1 base and J by 3 bases, with 10 bases between them. The CDR3 loop spans 14 amino acids. The CDR3, as DNA: TGTGCCTGGAGTGACGGGGACTACAATCAGCCCCAGCATTTT. It is translated as CAWSDGDYNQPQHF.

The chain has TRBV4-3 and TRBJ1-4; TRBD1 aligns across 7 bases. The trim removed 0 bases at V and 8 bases at J, leaving 6 bases unmatched. Germline CDR1 and CDR2: LGHNA and YSLEER. The CDR3 runs to 15 residues. The CDR3 DNA reads as TGCGCCAGCAGCCAAGATGGGACAGAGGGCGAAAAACTGTTTTTT. Translated, it gives CASSQDGTEGEKLFF.

The chain has TRBV7-6 and TRBJ2-3, with a weak D call TRBD2 (5 bases). CDR3 length: 12 amino acids. The V gene's germline CDR1 is SGHVS and CDR2 FNYEAQ. Between the trimmed V and J ends, which lost 5 bases and 3 bases, there was a span of 6 bases. The CDR3 sequence: CASSRTTDTQYF. CDR3 in DNA: TGTGCCAGCAGCAGGACTACAGATACGCAGTATTTT.

Comment on this clone: At one end, the junction sequence differs from germline, possibly due to a read error. The chain recombines TRBV5-1 with TRBJ2-7, with 7 bases matching TRBD1. This CDR3 has 14 amino acids. Germline V gives CDR1 SGHRS, CDR2 YFSETQ. The CDR3 loop is CASSQTGQTYEQCF. In nucleotides, the CDR3 is TGCGCCAGCAGCCAGACGGGACAGACCTACGAGCAGTGCTTC.

This clone appeared a single time. The rearrangement links TRBV5-1 to TRBJ2-7, with D maybe TRBD2 (7 bases). Trimming stripped 4 bases from V and 0 bases from J, with 11 bases between. Germline CDR1 SGHRS, CDR2 YFSETQ. The CDR3 extends over 14 amino acids. CDR3 amino acids: CASSPGGFSYEQYF. The CDR3 DNA sequence: TGCGCCAGCAGCCCGGGGGGCTTCTCCTACGAGCAGTACTTC.

Notes on this clone: The same CDR3 is also encoded by other DNA sequences in this sample. The V gene is TRBV5-1, the J gene TRBJ2-7, with a tentative D call TRBD1 (6 bases). The CDR3 runs to 13 residues. Germline V lookup: CDR1 SGHRS, CDR2 YFSETQ. Trimming left V 0 bases short and J 4 bases short, with 8 bases between. The CDR3 DNA reads as TGCGCCAGCAGCTTGGGAACAGGGTACGAGCAGTACTTC. The encoded protein is CASSLGTGYEQYF.

The V call is TRBV13, the J call TRBJ1-4; tentative D call: TRBD1 (5 bases). Germline-derived CDR1 and CDR2 are PRHDT and FYEKMQ (reference sequence). The CDR3 length is 15 residues. Trimming took 3 bases from V and 5 from J, leaving 13 bases between them. The CDR3 is CASSFKYWGNEKLFF. The CDR3 DNA is TGTGCCAGCAGCTTTAAGTATTGGGGGAATGAAAAACTGTTTTTT.

The chain combines TRBV5-6 with TRBJ2-1; D is ambiguous. Trimming stripped 3 bases from V and 4 bases from J, with 8 bases between. Per germline, CDR1 SGHDT and CDR2 YYEEEE. The CDR3 totals 13 residues. The CDR3 nucleotides are TGTGCCAGCAGCTCCGGCCCTTACAATGAGCAGTTCTTC. Translated, it gives CASSSGPYNEQFF. Full variable domain (missing parts from reference TRBV5-6 and TRBJ2-1): DAGVTQSPTHLIKTRGQQVTLRCSPKSGHDTVSWYQQALGQGPQFIFQYYEEEERQRGNFPDRFSGHQFPNYSSELNVNALLLGDSALYLCASSSGPYNEQFFGPGTRLTVL.

The CDR3 is CASSPRDVNTGELFF. The CDR3 DNA sequence: TGCGCCAGCAGCCCCCGGGACGTTAACACCGGGGAGCTGTTTTTT. This chain links TRBV4-1 with TRBJ2-2, with D possibly called TRBD1 or TRBD2 (5 bases each). The V end lost 4 bases, the J end lost 2 bases, and 11 bases lay between the germline ends. The CDR3 contains 15 residues. Germline V lookup: CDR1 MGHRA, CDR2 YSYEKL.

The V gene is TRBV28, the J gene TRBJ1-6; 8 bases match TRBD1. In germline, CDR1 is MDHEN, CDR2 SYDVKM. The CDR3 length is 16 residues. V lost 7 bases and J lost 1; bases outside the gene matches: 6. In nucleotides, the CDR3 is TGTGCCAGCACCAGAGGGACAGGTTCCTATAATTCACCCCTCCACTTT. Protein sequence: CASTRGTGSYNSPLHF. Based on the CDR3 plus reference TRBV28 and TRBJ1-6, the full variable domain is DVKVTQSSRYLVKRTGEKVFLECVQDMDHENMFWYRQDPGLGLRLIYFSYDVKMKEKGDIPEGYSVSREKKERFSLILESASTNQTSMYLCASTRGTGSYNSPLHFGNGTRLTVT.